These 27 T cell receptor beta chains were sequenced from one sample in a study of identical twins. TCRdb reprocessed the 5' RACE reads with MiXCR, giving one entry per CDR3 protein. This sample has around 280,000 distinct CDR3 sequences, with more than 6.5% found just once. The sample also formed part of further work on yellow fever vaccine responses in identical twins.

Sequencing used memory (CD45RO+) T cells sorted from blood. These receptors all stem from a woman between 18 and 29 years old in good health.

CDR3 residues: CASSLGARENTEAFF. The CDR3 DNA is TGTGCCAGCAGCTTGGGTGCCAGGGAGAACACTGAAGCTTTCTTT. V usage is TRBV5-5 and J usage is TRBJ1-1; D perhaps matches TRBD1 (5 bases). Between the trimmed V and J ends, which lost 0 bases and 1 base, there was a span of 10 bases. This CDR3 comprises 15 residues. Germline values: CDR1 SGHKS, CDR2 YYEKEE (reference sequence).

The genes are TRBV19 and TRBJ1-3, with D uncertain. The CDR3 sequence is 11 residues long. Germline CDR1 LNHDA, CDR2 SQIVND (reference sequence). The germline V and J ends were trimmed by 8 bases and 9 bases, with 11 bases remaining between them. DNA for the CDR3: TGTGCCAGTCTCGGTTTCGGCACCATATATTTT. Its protein is CASLGFGTIYF.

The J gene is TRBJ2-3, the V gene TRBV7-8; 7 nucleotides align to TRBD2. Unmatched junction bases numbered 5, after V lost 3 bases and J lost 2 bases. This CDR3 contains 15 residues. CDR1 is SGHVS and CDR2 is FQNEAQ in the germline V gene. Here the CDR3 reads CASSLGLADTDTQYF. CDR3 in DNA: TGTGCCAGCAGCTTGGGGCTAGCGGACACAGATACGCAGTATTTT.

This clonotype was recorded many times. The chain recombines TRBV5-1 with TRBJ1-6; 8 bases match TRBD1. The CDR3 sequence is 15 residues long. Germline trimming cut 5 bases from V and 5 bases from J; bases unmatched to any gene: 6. Germline V gene data show CDR1 as SGHRS and CDR2 as YFSETQ. CDR3: CASRTGDRNNSPLHF. The CDR3 nucleotides read TGCGCCAGCAGAACCGGGGACAGGAATAATTCACCCCTCCACTTT.

This clonotype came up a few times. The rearrangement joins TRBV20-1 to TRBJ1-1; tentative D call: TRBD1 (5 bases). The CDR3 length is 14 residues. Between the trimmed V and J ends, which lost 0 bases and 1 base, there was a span of 9 bases. CDR1 DFQATT and CDR2 SNEGSKA come from the germline V gene (reference sequence). In DNA, the CDR3 is TGCAGTGCTAGAGATATGGACACGAACACTGAAGCTTTCTTT. Residues: CSARDMDTNTEAFF.

This clonotype occurred a few times. The rearrangement joins TRBV7-6 to TRBJ1-4; D uncertain. V lost 2 bases, J lost 7 bases, and 5 bases lay in between. CDR1 SGHVS and CDR2 FNYEAQ come from the germline V gene. The length of the CDR3 is 12 residues. CDR3 sequence: CASSLNGEKLFF. CDR3 bases: TGTGCCAGCAGCTTAAACGGTGAAAAACTGTTTTTT.

This clonotype occurred many times. The chain links TRBV24-1 to TRBJ1-2; 7 positions match TRBD1. Germline loops: CDR1 KGHDR, CDR2 SFDVKD. The V and J ends lost 5 bases and 3 bases, in that order; junction bases with no gene match: 5. The CDR3 is 14 amino acids. The CDR3 DNA reads as TGTGCCACCAGTGCCGCGACAGGGTACTATGGCTACACCTTC. Protein product: CATSAATGYYGYTF.

This clonotype has only a few counts. The chain carries TRBV7-8 and TRBJ2-5; D perhaps matches TRBD2 (7 bases). Germline V gene sequence: CDR1 SGHVS, CDR2 FQNEAQ. This CDR3 region has 19 residues. V lost 1 base and J 4 bases, leaving 25 bases between the germline ends. CDR3 sequence (DNA): TGTGCCAGCAGCTTAGTTATTCCGGGCCGGCTGAGGGGGGGAGAGACCCAGTACTTC. This sequence encodes CASSLVIPGRLRGGETQYF.

This clonotype showed up many times. The rearrangement uses TRBV5-1 and TRBJ2-1; 10 nucleotides agree with TRBD1. V was clipped by 4 bases and J by 4 bases; unmatched bases: 5. Germline-derived CDR1 and CDR2 are SGHRS and YFSETQ. The CDR3 sequence is 15 residues long. CDR3 in DNA: TGCGCCAGCAGCCACGGACAGGGGGATTACAATGAGCAGTTCTTC. Amino acid sequence: CASSHGQGDYNEQFF.

V and J are TRBV9 and TRBJ2-7, with 7 bases identical to TRBD2. CDR3 length equals 15 residues. The V and J ends lost 3 bases and 2 bases, in that order; junction bases with no gene match: 8. CDR1 is SGDLS and CDR2 is YYNGEE in the germline V gene. CDR3 sequence reads: CASSAREESTYEQYF. The DNA for the CDR3 is TGTGCCAGCAGCGCCCGGGAGGAGTCCACCTACGAGCAGTACTTC.

The CDR3 nucleotides read TGTGCCAGCAGCAAAACCTTTAGCGGGAGTGAGACCCAGTACTTC. It specifies CASSKTFSGSETQYF. The chain has TRBV7-9 and TRBJ2-5, with TRBD2 identical over 9 bases. Germline values: CDR1 SEHNR, CDR2 FQNEAQ (reference sequence). Trimming cost V 5 bases and J 5 bases; bases outside gene matches: 9. The CDR3 is 15 residues long.

The chain recombines TRBV11-2 with TRBJ2-1, with 8 bases matching TRBD2. Germline CDR1 reads SGHAT; CDR2 reads FQNNGV. With V trimmed by 3 bases and J by 0 bases, 1 base remained unmatched. CDR3 size: 15 residues. The CDR3: CASSFTSGSYNEQFF. The CDR3 DNA is TGTGCCAGCAGCTTTACTAGCGGCTCCTACAATGAGCAGTTCTTC.

In its sample, this clonotype was seen many times. This chain connects TRBV2 to TRBJ2-1; no reliable D call. This CDR3 comprises 12 residues. Germline V gene data show CDR1 as SNHLY and CDR2 as FYNNEI. V lost 2 bases and J lost 10, with 9 bases in between. In nucleotides, the CDR3 is TGTGCCAGCAGTGAATTCGTACGGGAGCAGTTCTTC. Amino acid sequence: CASSEFVREQFF.

This clonotype was seen ten or more times. CDR3 in amino acids: CASSTDFTDTQYF. The CDR3 coding sequence is TGCGCCAGCAGTACGGATTTCACAGATACGCAGTATTTT. The gene calls are TRBV5-1 and TRBJ2-3; D unresolved. Germline V CDR1 and CDR2: SGHRS, YFSETQ. With 5 bases removed from V and 2 bases from J, the gap between germline ends came to 9 bases. This CDR3 is built from 13 residues.

The gene calls are TRBV12-3 or TRBV12-4 and TRBJ2-7; D could derive from TRBD1 or TRBD2 (5 bases each). CDR3 length equals 18 residues. The V end was cut by 0 bases, the J end by 3 bases, with 21 bases between. The DNA for the CDR3 is TGTGCCAGCAGTTTAGCCGAAGCCCGAGGGGTAGTGGTCTACGAGCAGTACTTC. This encodes CASSLAEARGVVVYEQYF.

The chain combines TRBV6-5 with TRBJ2-2, with 9 bases fitting TRBD2. Germline V gene sequence: CDR1 MNHEY, CDR2 SVGAGI. This CDR3 region has 16 residues. Trimming at V came to 2 bases and at J to 2 bases, leaving 3 bases not matched to a gene. In nucleotides, the CDR3 is TGTGCCAGCAGTTACGAGACTAGCGGTAACACCGGGGAGCTGTTTTTT. It yields the protein CASSYETSGNTGELFF.

The chain has TRBV29-1 and TRBJ2-7; the match to TRBD1 covers 9 bases. V dropped 6 bases and J dropped 4; count of bases not matched to a gene: 7. Germline CDR1 reads SQVTM; CDR2 reads ANQGSEA. The CDR3 is 13 amino acids. Written as DNA, the CDR3 is TGCAGCGTCGAGGGACAGGGTGGGTACGAGCAGTACTTC. Encoded protein: CSVEGQGGYEQYF.

The V call is TRBV20-1, the J call TRBJ2-2; 8 bases fit TRBD1. V was pared by 2 bases and J by 8 bases, with 4 bases of the junction left unmatched. CDR1 is DFQATT, CDR2 SNEGSKA, per germline (reference sequence). The CDR3 extends over 13 amino acids. Here the CDR3 DNA reads TGCAGTGCTAGACAGGGGGCCATGGGGGAGCTGTTTTTT. This gives the protein CSARQGAMGELFF.

The V call is TRBV6-1, the J call TRBJ1-6; 8 bases line up with TRBD1. This CDR3 contains 15 residues. The V gene's germline CDR1 is MNHNS and CDR2 SASEGT. V shed 7 bases, J shed 9 bases, and the junction held 11 bases outside the gene matches. CDR3 amino acids: CASTERTGTVSPLHF. The CDR3 DNA follows: TGTGCCAGCACCGAACGGACAGGGACGGTTTCACCCCTCCACTTT.

This clonotype was seen repeatedly, ten times or more. The V gene is TRBV3-1, the J gene TRBJ2-3; 8 bases align to TRBD2. The CDR3 loop spans 14 amino acids. Per the germline V gene, CDR1 is LGHDT and CDR2 is YNNKEL (reference sequence). V gave up 6 bases and J gave up 4 bases; unmatched junction bases: 6. This CDR3 is CASRRGLEADTQYF. In DNA form, the CDR3 reads TGTGCCAGCAGACGGGGACTAGAAGCAGATACGCAGTATTTT.

This clonotype was seen only a few times. The chain couples TRBV11-2 to TRBJ1-1, with a tentative D call TRBD1 (5 bases). Trimming pared 4 bases from V and 5 bases from J, leaving 20 bases between. Germline V lookup: CDR1 SGHAT, CDR2 FQNNGV. The CDR3 is 16 residues long. The CDR3 coding sequence is TGTGCCAGCAGCTCCCCGGACACCGGGGCGGTTACTGAAGCTTTCTTT. This sequence encodes CASSSPDTGAVTEAFF. The variable domain in full, completed from reference TRBV11-2 and TRBJ1-1, reads EAGVAQSPRYKIIEKRQSVAFWCNPISGHATLYWYQQILGQGPKLLIQFQNNGVVDDSQLPKDRFSAERLKGVDSTLKIQPAKLEDSAVYLCASSSPDTGAVTEAFFGQGTRLTVV.

The rearrangement links TRBV9 to TRBJ2-1; the match to TRBD2 covers 10 bases. Germline CDR1 SGDLS, CDR2 YYNGEE. The V and J ends lost 4 bases and 9 bases, in that order; junction bases with no gene match: 13. This CDR3 spans 16 amino acids. This CDR3 reads CASSPPPGLAMGEQFF. The CDR3 nucleotides read TGTGCCAGCAGCCCGCCCCCGGGACTAGCGATGGGTGAGCAGTTCTTC. The full variable domain, with the rest looked up from reference TRBV9 and TRBJ2-1, is DSGVTQTPKHLITATGQRVTLRCSPRSGDLSVYWYQQSLDQGLQFLIQYYNGEERAKGNILERFSAQQFPDLHSELNLSSLELGDSALYFCASSPPPGLAMGEQFFGPGTRLTVL.

In this sample, this clonotype turned up many times. The V gene is TRBV20-1, the J gene TRBJ2-5, with D possibly matching TRBD2 (6 bases). CDR1 and CDR2 (germline): DFQATT, SNEGSKA (reference sequence). The CDR3 sequence is 14 residues long. Between the trimmed V and J ends, which lost 2 bases and 2 bases, there was a span of 12 bases. The DNA of the CDR3 is TGCAGTGCTAGACACTCTGGGGGGCAAGAGACCCAGTACTTC. Translation gives CSARHSGGQETQYF.

The J gene is TRBJ2-3, the V gene TRBV6-6; TRBD2 matches 11 bases. This CDR3 has 15 residues. Germline V lookup: CDR1 MNHNY, CDR2 SVGAGI (reference sequence). Losses at the gene ends were 6 bases for V and 5 bases for J; bases not matched to a gene: 7. The CDR3 region has the DNA TGTGCCAGCAGCAGTAGCGGGGGGGCCGGAGATACGCAGTATTTT. This codes for CASSSSGGAGDTQYF.

This clonotype was found many times. The chain is built from TRBV7-9 and TRBJ1-4, with 10 positions matching TRBD1. Germline CDR1 is SEHNR and CDR2 is FQNEAQ (reference sequence). J was trimmed by 7 bases and V by 1 base; bases with no gene match: 3. The length of the CDR3 is 15 residues. The CDR3 DNA sequence: TGTGCCAGCAGCTTAGGACAGGGGGCGAGTGAAAAACTGTTTTTT. Its translation is CASSLGQGASEKLFF.

This clonotype occurred a few times. The gene calls are TRBV28 and TRBJ1-5; D is possibly TRBD1 (5 bases). The V gene's germline CDR1 is MDHEN and CDR2 SYDVKM. This CDR3 has 14 amino acids. Trimming removed 3 bases from V and 7 bases from J, with 13 bases in between. CDR3 residues: CASSLVGVRQPQHF. As DNA, the CDR3 is TGTGCCAGCAGTTTGGTAGGGGTGAGGCAGCCCCAGCATTTT.

This clonotype was counted only a few times. The gene calls are TRBV10-2 and TRBJ1-1, with D possibly TRBD1 on 5 matching bases. V dropped 1 base and J dropped 0 bases, with 6 bases sitting between them. Looked up from germline, CDR1 is WSHSY and CDR2 is SAAADI. The length of the CDR3 is 14 residues. CDR3 nucleotides: TGCGCCAGCAGTGAGTGGGGCCTGAACACTGAAGCTTTCTTT. It yields the protein CASSEWGLNTEAFF.